Shown below are 32 T cell receptor beta chains from a single sample sequenced in a study of T-cell memory formation after mild COVID-19. TCRdb used MiXCR to reprocess the 5' RACE reads, holding one entry per CDR3 protein. The sample consists of 190,000 or so distinct CDR3 sequences, over 20% of them appearing once. Sequenced sample: PBMCs or a T cell subset sorted from them (not recorded which). The receptors were gathered from an adult woman who had mild COVID-19 (a few samples of this study predate the infection). Cell type and time point are not known.

The chain has TRBV4-1 and TRBJ2-1; 9 nucleotides agree with TRBD2. CDR1 is MGHRA and CDR2 is YSYEKL in the germline V gene. The CDR3 runs 18 residues. Losses at the gene ends were 4 bases for V and 5 bases for J; bases not matched to a gene: 15. The CDR3 region has the DNA TGCGCCAGCAGCCTCGTCAGTTCGGCGGGAGGGCCGGACAATGAGCAGTTCTTC. Protein product: CASSLVSSAGGPDNEQFF.

The chain joins TRBV7-9 to TRBJ2-7, with a tentative D call TRBD1 (5 bases). Per the germline V gene, CDR1 is SEHNR and CDR2 is FQNEAQ (reference sequence). The CDR3 is 12 amino acids. The ends were cut back, 4 bases at V and 3 bases at J, with 7 bases in the middle. This CDR3 reads CASSSDIYEQYF. CDR3 nucleotides: TGTGCCAGCAGCTCGGACATCTACGAGCAGTACTTC.

This clonotype was picked up a small number of times. This CDR3 is CASSLSTSPIETQYF. The CDR3 DNA reads as TGTGCCAGCAGTTTATCTACCAGCCCCATAGAGACCCAGTACTTC. The V call is TRBV27, the J call TRBJ2-5; D remains unclear. CDR1 is MNHEY, CDR2 SMNVEV, per germline (reference sequence). CDR3 length equals 15 residues. The V end lost 0 bases, the J end lost 4 bases, and 12 bases lay between the germline ends.

J is TRBJ1-1 and V is TRBV6-6; D gene uncertain. CDR1 is MNHNY and CDR2 is SVGAGI in the germline V gene (reference sequence). The CDR3 length is 14 residues. The V end lost 7 bases, the J end lost 3 bases, and 15 bases lay between the germline ends. CDR3 coding DNA: TGTGCCAGCATAACAGACCCTTGGGACACTGAAGCTTTCTTT. This codes for CASITDPWDTEAFF.

The chain uses TRBV7-3 and TRBJ2-1, with D possibly TRBD2 on 6 matching bases. The CDR3 spans 18 residues. The V end lost 5 bases, the J end lost 0 bases, and 20 bases lay between the germline ends. In germline, CDR1 is SGHTA, CDR2 FQGTGA. In nucleotides, the CDR3 is TGTGCCAGCAGCACAAGGGGCGGGGACTTGAGCTCCTACAATGAGCAGTTCTTC. It translates to CASSTRGGDLSSYNEQFF.

This chain connects TRBV24-1 to TRBJ2-7; possible D gene TRBD2, 6 bases. Trimming removed 1 base at V and 6 bases at J, with 12 bases between. Germline assignment: CDR1 KGHDR and CDR2 SFDVKD. This CDR3 has 14 amino acids. CDR3: CATSDFSAGGEQYF. DNA for the CDR3: TGTGCCACCAGTGATTTTTCAGCGGGCGGCGAGCAGTACTTC.

This clonotype showed up just a few times. V gene TRBV7-9 combines with J gene TRBJ1-1; maybe TRBD1 (5 bases). The germline V gene encodes CDR1 SEHNR and CDR2 FQNEAQ (reference sequence). The CDR3 spans 15 residues. V lost 5 bases to trimming and J lost 0 bases, with 13 bases between them. CDR3: CASSPTTVLNTEAFF. DNA for the CDR3: TGTGCCAGCAGCCCAACGACAGTATTGAACACTGAAGCTTTCTTT.

The chain links TRBV9 to TRBJ1-1; no firm D call. Deletions cut 4 bases from V and 2 bases from J, with 15 bases between. CDR1 and CDR2 (germline): SGDLS, YYNGEE. The CDR3 contains 15 residues. CDR3 region: CASSSDASDNTEAFF. The CDR3 coding sequence is TGTGCCAGCAGCTCAGACGCTTCGGATAACACTGAAGCTTTCTTT.

The table lists this clonotype with a few counts. This chain connects TRBV5-1 to TRBJ2-7, with D uncertain. The length of the CDR3 is 15 residues. CDR1 and CDR2 from the germline V gene are SGHRS and YFSETQ. Trimming cost V 0 bases and J 0 bases, with 10 bases left between them. The CDR3 DNA reads as TGCGCCAGCAGCTTGGAGGCCTCCAGCTCCTACGAGCAGTACTTC. Translated: CASSLEASSSYEQYF.

The chain couples TRBV9 to TRBJ2-1; possible D gene TRBD2, 5 bases. CDR1 is SGDLS, CDR2 YYNGEE, per germline. V gave up 4 bases and J gave up 1 base, with 12 bases separating them. There are 15 residues in the CDR3. In nucleotides, the CDR3 is TGTGCCAGCAGCATCTCCGGGGAGTCCTACAATGAGCAGTTCTTC. It translates to CASSISGESYNEQFF.

The V gene is TRBV5-1, the J gene TRBJ2-5; 8 positions match TRBD1. In germline, CDR1 is SGHRS, CDR2 YFSETQ. V lost 4 bases to trimming and J lost 5 bases; unmatched junction nucleotides: 16. This CDR3 has 17 amino acids. CDR3 region: CASSPTDSDRGGETQYF. The CDR3 nucleotides read TGCGCCAGCAGCCCGACCGACTCAGACAGGGGTGGTGAGACCCAGTACTTC.

The chain recombines TRBV4-1 with TRBJ1-1; tentatively, D is TRBD1 (6 bases). The CDR3 extends over 12 amino acids. CDR1 and CDR2 (germline): MGHRA, YSYEKL. Trimming cost V 2 bases and J 8 bases, with 9 bases left between them. This CDR3 reads CASSQTGTEAFF. Written as DNA, the CDR3 is TGCGCCAGCAGCCAAACCGGGACAGAAGCTTTCTTT.

The chain couples TRBV15 to TRBJ2-3; the match to TRBD2 covers 9 bases. The V gene end was trimmed by 3 bases and the J gene end by 6 bases; junction bases not matched to a gene: 7. Germline CDR1 reads LNHNV; CDR2 reads YYDKDF (reference sequence). The CDR3 has 15 residues. Written as DNA, the CDR3 is TGTGCCACCAGCAGGGGTAGCGGGGGCGGGGATACGCAGTATTTT. As protein: CATSRGSGGGDTQYF.

The chain combines TRBV15 with TRBJ2-7; D is undetermined. The CDR3 is made up of 13 amino acids. Trimming removed 3 bases at V and 4 bases at J, with 10 bases between. Germline-derived CDR1 and CDR2 are LNHNV and YYDKDF (reference sequence). The CDR3 protein is CATSRARAYEQYF. The CDR3, as DNA: TGTGCCACCAGCAGGGCTCGAGCGTACGAGCAGTACTTC.

This clonotype was detected many times. The chain uses TRBV20-1 and TRBJ2-3, with 11 bases that match TRBD1. The CDR3 spans 15 residues. The junction had 6 bases not matched to a gene; V was cut back by 4 bases and J by 3 bases. Germline V gene sequence: CDR1 DFQATT, CDR2 SNEGSKA (reference sequence). DNA of the CDR3: TGCAGTGCTAAGCGGACAGGGGGCGAAACAGATACGCAGTATTTT. Translated, it gives CSAKRTGGETDTQYF.

The rearrangement uses TRBV4-1 and TRBJ2-1, with D maybe TRBD2 (6 bases). V was clipped by 4 bases and J by 8 bases, with 15 bases between them. The CDR3 loop spans 14 amino acids. Germline assignment: CDR1 MGHRA and CDR2 YSYEKL. CDR3 coding DNA: TGCGCCAGCAGCCGGAAGATGGGCGGGGATGAGCAGTTCTTC. It codes for CASSRKMGGDEQFF.

The V and J genes are TRBV4-3 and TRBJ2-7; the D gene could be TRBD1 or TRBD2 (5 bases each). CDR3 length: 16 amino acids. The V and J ends lost 0 bases and 3 bases respectively, with 15 bases between them. CDR1 LGHNA and CDR2 YSLEER come from the germline V gene. CDR3 DNA: TGCGCCAGCAGCCAAGAACGGGACCTTCGCTTCTACGAGCAGTACTTC. Its translation: CASSQERDLRFYEQYF.

This clonotype came up a few times. The DNA of the CDR3 is TGTGCCAGCTCACCTCAGGACAGGGCGGAGACCCAGTACTTC. This sequence encodes CASSPQDRAETQYF. This chain links TRBV18 with TRBJ2-5; TRBD1 matches 8 bases. CDR1 and CDR2 (germline): KGHSH, LQKENI. The CDR3 runs to 14 residues. The V and J ends lost 3 bases and 5 bases, in that order; junction bases with no gene match: 5.

This clonotype turned up a few times. The chain couples TRBV20-1 to TRBJ1-1; TRBD1 might be the D (6 bases). V lost 0 bases and J 6 bases, leaving 11 bases between the germline ends. The CDR3 sequence is 13 residues long. The germline CDR1 and CDR2 sequences are DFQATT and SNEGSKA (reference sequence). The CDR3 sequence is CSARDRGLSEAFF. CDR3 nucleotide sequence: TGCAGTGCTAGAGATAGGGGGTTATCTGAAGCTTTCTTT.

The chain recombines TRBV9 with TRBJ1-2; 8 positions match TRBD1. The CDR3 totals 15 residues. The ends lost 0 bases at V and 2 bases at J; junction bases unmatched: 3. Germline V CDR1 and CDR2: SGDLS, YYNGEE. The CDR3 DNA reads as TGTGCCAGCAGCGTAGGGGACAGGCCCAACTATGGCTACACCTTC. Its protein is CASSVGDRPNYGYTF.

This clonotype turned up a few times. V is TRBV15 and J is TRBJ2-6; no clear D. Germline CDR1 reads LNHNV; CDR2 reads YYDKDF (reference sequence). The CDR3 covers 17 residues. Trimming pared 1 base from V and 0 bases from J, leaving 10 bases between. CDR3: CATSRVTSSSGANVLTF. As DNA, the CDR3 is TGTGCCACCAGCAGAGTAACCTCAAGCTCTGGGGCCAACGTCCTGACTTTC.

This clonotype appeared many times. CDR3: CASSTPRNQETQYF. CDR3 coding DNA: TGTGCCAGCAGCACCCCACGGAATCAAGAGACCCAGTACTTC. The chain couples TRBV7-9 to TRBJ2-5, with D unclear. Trimming pared 5 bases from V and 2 bases from J, leaving 12 bases between. This CDR3 comprises 14 residues. The germline gives CDR1 SEHNR, CDR2 FQNEAQ (reference sequence).

The chain is built from TRBV20-1 and TRBJ1-1; the D gene is possibly TRBD1 (6 bases). The CDR3 sequence is 15 residues long. The V gene's germline CDR1 is DFQATT and CDR2 SNEGSKA (reference sequence). V lost 5 bases and J 0 bases, leaving 16 bases between the germline ends. CDR3 nucleotides: TGCAGTGCTCAAGGGGGGGAGAGCCTGAACACTGAAGCTTTCTTT. Translation: CSAQGGESLNTEAFF.

J is TRBJ2-7 and V is TRBV10-3; D is ambiguous. The ends were cut back, 9 bases at V and 3 bases at J, with 24 bases in the middle. Germline values: CDR1 ENHRY, CDR2 SYGVKD. The CDR3 extends over 16 amino acids. CDR3 sequence: CAISDTGNLRYYEQYF. CDR3 nucleotides: TGTGCCATATCGGATACGGGTAACTTAAGATACTACGAGCAGTACTTC.

There are a few counts of this clonotype. The chain has TRBV11-3 and TRBJ2-3; either TRBD1 or TRBD2 may supply D (5 bases each). The germline V gene has CDR1 SGHNT and CDR2 YENEEA. Trimming left V 4 bases short and J 2 bases short, with 13 bases between. CDR3 length: 15 residues. The CDR3 is CASSSGTGNTDTQYF. CDR3 coding DNA: TGTGCCAGCAGCTCAGGGACGGGGAACACAGATACGCAGTATTTT.

This clonotype has more than one count but fewer than ten. The genes are TRBV13 and TRBJ2-7; 7 bases line up with TRBD1. CDR3 length equals 14 residues. Germline V CDR1 and CDR2: PRHDT, FYEKMQ (reference sequence). Trimming took 5 bases from V and 6 from J; bases not matched to a gene: 10. CDR3 coding DNA: TGTGCCAGCAGCCCCGGACAGGTAGGGGGCGAGCAGTACTTC. Amino acids: CASSPGQVGGEQYF. Drawing the rest from reference TRBV13 and TRBJ2-7, the complete variable domain is AAGVIQSPRHLIKEKRETATLKCYPIPRHDTVYWYQQGPGQDPQFLISFYEKMQSDKGSIPDRFSAQQFSDYHSELNMSSLELGDSALYFCASSPGQVGGEQYFGPGTRLTVT.

In DNA, the CDR3 is TGTGCCAGCTCACCATCGGGGGGGACATCCTACGAGCAGTACTTC. Protein: CASSPSGGTSYEQYF. The chain couples TRBV18 to TRBJ2-7, with 8 bases aligning to TRBD2. The ends lost 2 bases at V and 1 base at J; junction bases unmatched: 4. Germline V gene sequence: CDR1 KGHSH, CDR2 LQKENI. CDR3 length equals 15 residues.

This clonotype was seen more than once but under ten times. The rearrangement joins TRBV7-9 to TRBJ1-2, with D uncertain. Deletions cut 4 bases from V and 2 bases from J, with 5 bases between. The CDR3 loop spans 12 amino acids. Germline V CDR1 and CDR2: SEHNR, FQNEAQ (reference sequence). CDR3 nucleotides: TGTGCCAGCAGCTCGGACAACTATGGCTACACCTTC. It codes for CASSSDNYGYTF.

The rearrangement links TRBV7-9 to TRBJ1-1; 11 bases are a match to TRBD1. The V gene end was trimmed by 6 bases and the J gene end by 5 bases; junction bases not matched to a gene: 11. Germline-derived CDR1 and CDR2 are SEHNR and FQNEAQ (reference sequence). The length of the CDR3 is 16 residues. The CDR3: CASRSGTGGGWTEAFF. The CDR3 DNA follows: TGTGCCAGCAGGTCCGGGACAGGGGGAGGTTGGACTGAAGCTTTCTTT. Looking up the rest from reference TRBV7-9 and TRBJ1-1 gives the full variable domain: DTGVSQNPRHKITKRGQNVTFRCDPISEHNRLYWYRQTLGQGPEFLTYFQNEAQLEKSRLLSDRFSAERPKGSFSTLEIQRTEQGDSAMYLCASRSGTGGGWTEAFFGQGTRLTVV.

The CDR3 bases are TGTGCCACCATGCAAGCTCTAGGAGAGACCCAGTACTTC. Translated: CATMQALGETQYF. The chain recombines TRBV15 with TRBJ2-5; D is undetermined. Trimming shortened V by 7 bases and J by 4 bases, and 13 bases separated the two germline ends. The CDR3 has 13 residues. The germline gives CDR1 LNHNV, CDR2 YYDKDF (reference sequence). The entire variable domain, with the rest obtained from reference TRBV15 and TRBJ2-5, is as follows: DAMVIQNPRYQVTQFGKPVTLSCSQTLNHNVMYWYQQKSSQAPKLLFHYYDKDFNNEADTPDNFQSRRPNTSFCFLDIRSPGLGDTAMYLCATMQALGETQYFGPGTRLLVL.

CDR3 bases: TGTGCCAGCACGGACAGGGCCGACTACGAGCAGTACTTC. Translating gives CASTDRADYEQYF. The chain employs TRBV2 and TRBJ2-7; 8 nucleotides match TRBD1. The V segment lost 7 bases and the J segment 3 bases; nucleotides outside the gene matches: 5. The germline gives CDR1 SNHLY, CDR2 FYNNEI. CDR3 length: 13 residues.

This rearrangement joins TRBV5-4 to TRBJ2-3, with TRBD2 matching over 8 bases. The CDR3 spans 15 residues. J lost 1 base, V lost 3 bases, and 4 bases had no gene match. In germline, CDR1 is SGHNT, CDR2 YYREEE (reference sequence). CDR3 nucleotides: TGTGCCAGCAGCTCGGGGGGGCCAGGCACAGATACGCAGTATTTT. Protein: CASSSGGPGTDTQYF. Together with reference TRBV5-4 and TRBJ2-3, the CDR3 gives the full variable domain: ETGVTQSPTHLIKTRGQQVTLRCSSQSGHNTVSWYQQALGQGPQFIFQYYREEENGRGNFPPRFSGLQFPNYSSELNVNALELDDSALYLCASSSGGPGTDTQYFGPGTRLTVL.